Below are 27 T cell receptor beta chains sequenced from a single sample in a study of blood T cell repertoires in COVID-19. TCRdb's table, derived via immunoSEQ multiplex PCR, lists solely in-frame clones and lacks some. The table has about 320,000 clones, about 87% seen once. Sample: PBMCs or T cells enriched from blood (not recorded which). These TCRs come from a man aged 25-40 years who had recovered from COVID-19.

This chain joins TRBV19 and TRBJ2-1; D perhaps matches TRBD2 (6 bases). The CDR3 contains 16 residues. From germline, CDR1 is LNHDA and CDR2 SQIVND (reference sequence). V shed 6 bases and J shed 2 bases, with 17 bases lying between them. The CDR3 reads CASSPSAGSPYNEQFF. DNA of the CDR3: TGTGCCAGTAGCCCTAGTGCGGGGAGTCCCTACAATGAGCAGTTCTTC.

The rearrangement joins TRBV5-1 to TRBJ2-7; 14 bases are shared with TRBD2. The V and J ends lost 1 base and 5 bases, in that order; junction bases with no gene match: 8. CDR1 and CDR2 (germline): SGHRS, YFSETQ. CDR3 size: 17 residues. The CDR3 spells CASSLMKTSGGADEQYF. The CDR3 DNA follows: TGCGCCAGCAGCTTGATGAAGACTAGCGGGGGGGCCGACGAGCAGTACTTC.

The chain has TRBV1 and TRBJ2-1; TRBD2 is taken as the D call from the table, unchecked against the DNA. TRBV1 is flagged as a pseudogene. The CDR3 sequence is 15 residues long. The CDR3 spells CTSSLEGGRGDEQFF. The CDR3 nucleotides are TGCACCAGCAGCCTCGAGGGGGGGCGAGGTGATGAGCAGTTCTTC.

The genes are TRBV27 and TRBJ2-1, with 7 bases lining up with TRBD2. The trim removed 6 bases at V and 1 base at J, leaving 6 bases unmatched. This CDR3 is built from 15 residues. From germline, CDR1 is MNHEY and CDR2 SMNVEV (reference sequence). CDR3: CASSSGGGSYNEQFF. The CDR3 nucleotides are TGTGCCAGCAGCTCTGGGGGGGGGTCCTACAATGAGCAGTTCTTC.

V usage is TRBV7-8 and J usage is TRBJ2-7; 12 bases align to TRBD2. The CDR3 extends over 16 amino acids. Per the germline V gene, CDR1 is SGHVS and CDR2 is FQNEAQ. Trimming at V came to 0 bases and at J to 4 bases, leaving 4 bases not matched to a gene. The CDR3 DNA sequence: TGTGCCAGCAGCTTAGCTCTAGCGGGGGGGCCGTACGAGCAGTACTTC. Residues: CASSLALAGGPYEQYF.

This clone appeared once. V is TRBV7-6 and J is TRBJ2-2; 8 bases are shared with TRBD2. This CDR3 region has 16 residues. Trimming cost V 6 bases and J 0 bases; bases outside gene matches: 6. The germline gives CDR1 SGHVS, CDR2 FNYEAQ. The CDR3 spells CASRVSSGPNTGELFF. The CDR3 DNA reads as TGTGCCAGCAGGGTTTCTAGCGGGCCGAACACCGGGGAGCTGTTTTTT.

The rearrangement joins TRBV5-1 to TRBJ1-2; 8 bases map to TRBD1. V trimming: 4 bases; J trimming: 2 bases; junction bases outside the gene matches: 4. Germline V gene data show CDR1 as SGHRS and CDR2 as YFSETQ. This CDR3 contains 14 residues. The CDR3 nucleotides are TGCGCCAGCAGCGGCGGACAGGGAAACTATGGCTACACCTTC. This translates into CASSGGQGNYGYTF.

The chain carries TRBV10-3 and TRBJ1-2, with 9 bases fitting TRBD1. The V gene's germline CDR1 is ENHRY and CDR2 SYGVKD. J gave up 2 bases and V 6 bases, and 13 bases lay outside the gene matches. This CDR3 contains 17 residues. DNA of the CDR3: TGTGCCATCAGAAACCGAAACAGGGGGCAGGTCAACTATGGCTACACCTTC. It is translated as CAIRNRNRGQVNYGYTF.

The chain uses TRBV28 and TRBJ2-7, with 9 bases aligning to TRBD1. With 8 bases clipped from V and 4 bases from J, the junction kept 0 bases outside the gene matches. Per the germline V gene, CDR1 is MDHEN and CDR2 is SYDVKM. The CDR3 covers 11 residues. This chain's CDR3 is CASDRGYEQYF. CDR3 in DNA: TGTGCCAGCGACAGGGGGTACGAGCAGTACTTC. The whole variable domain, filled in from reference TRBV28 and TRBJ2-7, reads DVKVTQSSRYLVKRTGEKVFLECVQDMDHENMFWYRQDPGLGLRLIYFSYDVKMKEKGDIPEGYSVSREKKERFSLILESASTNQTSMYLCASDRGYEQYFGPGTRLTVT.

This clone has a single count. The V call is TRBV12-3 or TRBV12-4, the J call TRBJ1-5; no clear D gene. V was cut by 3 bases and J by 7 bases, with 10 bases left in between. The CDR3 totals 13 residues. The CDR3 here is CASSLGRGQPQHF. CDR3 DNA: TGTGCCAGCAGTTTGGGGAGAGGGCAGCCCCAGCATTTT.

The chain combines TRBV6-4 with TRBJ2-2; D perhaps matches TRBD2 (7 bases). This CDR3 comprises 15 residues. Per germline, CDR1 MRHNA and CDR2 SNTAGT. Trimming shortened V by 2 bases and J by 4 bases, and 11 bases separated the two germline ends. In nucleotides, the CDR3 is TGTGCCAGCAGTGACACCGCGGGGGCCACCGGGGAGCTGTTTTTT. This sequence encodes CASSDTAGATGELFF.

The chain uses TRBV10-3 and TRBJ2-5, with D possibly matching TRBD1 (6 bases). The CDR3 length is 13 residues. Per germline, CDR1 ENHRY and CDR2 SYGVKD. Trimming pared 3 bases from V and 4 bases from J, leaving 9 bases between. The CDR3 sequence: CAISDNRAETQYF. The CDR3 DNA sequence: TGTGCCATCAGTGATAACAGGGCAGAGACCCAGTACTTC.

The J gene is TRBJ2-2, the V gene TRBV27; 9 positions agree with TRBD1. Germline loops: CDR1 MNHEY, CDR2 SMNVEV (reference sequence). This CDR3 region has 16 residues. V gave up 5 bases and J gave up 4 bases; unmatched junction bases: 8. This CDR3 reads CASSTPGTGRTGELFF. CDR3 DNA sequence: TGTGCCAGCAGTACCCCCGGGACAGGGCGCACCGGGGAGCTGTTTTTT.

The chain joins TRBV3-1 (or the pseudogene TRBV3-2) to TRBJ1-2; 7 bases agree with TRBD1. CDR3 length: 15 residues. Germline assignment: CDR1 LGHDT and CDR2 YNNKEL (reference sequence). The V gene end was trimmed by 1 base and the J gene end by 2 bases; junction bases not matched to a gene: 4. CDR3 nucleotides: TGTGCCAGCAGCCAAGGGTCAGGGGGAAACTATGGCTACACCTTC. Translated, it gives CASSQGSGGNYGYTF.

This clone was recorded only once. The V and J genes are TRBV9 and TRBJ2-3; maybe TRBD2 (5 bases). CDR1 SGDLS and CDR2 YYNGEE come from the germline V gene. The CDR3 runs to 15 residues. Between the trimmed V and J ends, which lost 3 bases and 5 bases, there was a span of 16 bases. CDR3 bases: TGTGCCAGCAGCGCTAGACAAGGAGGTGGAGATACGCAGTATTTT. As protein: CASSARQGGGDTQYF.

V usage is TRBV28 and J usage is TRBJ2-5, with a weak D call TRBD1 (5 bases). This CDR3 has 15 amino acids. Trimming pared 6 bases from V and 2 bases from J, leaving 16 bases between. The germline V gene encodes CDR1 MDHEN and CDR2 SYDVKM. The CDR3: CASSPLQGWQETQYF. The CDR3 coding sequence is TGTGCCAGCAGCCCTCTCCAGGGATGGCAAGAGACCCAGTACTTC.

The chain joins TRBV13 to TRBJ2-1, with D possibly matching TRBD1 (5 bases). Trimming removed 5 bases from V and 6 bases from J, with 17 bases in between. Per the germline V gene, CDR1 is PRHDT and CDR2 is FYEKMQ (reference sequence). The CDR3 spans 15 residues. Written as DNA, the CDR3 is TGTGCCAGCAGCCTACAAGTTGGGGCCCGCAATGAGCAGTTCTTC. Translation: CASSLQVGARNEQFF.

CDR3 region: CASSLRVYTEAFF. In DNA, the CDR3 is TGTGCCAGCAGTTTACGAGTGTACACTGAAGCTTTCTTT. The V gene is TRBV12-3 or TRBV12-4, the J gene TRBJ1-1; no definite D call. V was trimmed by 2 bases and J by 3 bases, leaving 7 bases between them. The CDR3 contains 13 residues.

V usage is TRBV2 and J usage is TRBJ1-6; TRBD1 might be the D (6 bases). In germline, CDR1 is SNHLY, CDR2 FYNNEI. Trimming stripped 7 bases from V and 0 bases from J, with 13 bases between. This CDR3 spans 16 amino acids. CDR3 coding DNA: TGTGCCAGCATCCCTACAGGGAGCTCCTATAATTCACCCCTCCACTTT. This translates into CASIPTGSSYNSPLHF.

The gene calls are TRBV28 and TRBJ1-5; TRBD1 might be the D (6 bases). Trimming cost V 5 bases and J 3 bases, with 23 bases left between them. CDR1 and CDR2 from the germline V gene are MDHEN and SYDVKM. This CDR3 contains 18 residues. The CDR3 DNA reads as TGTGCCAGCAGTCGATCGGGCATCCCGACAGGTACCAATCAGCCCCAGCATTTT. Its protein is CASSRSGIPTGTNQPQHF.

The CDR3 bases are TGTGCCAGCAGCCCAGGGGGTACCCAGTACTTC. Translating gives CASSPGGTQYF. The chain carries TRBV12-3 or TRBV12-4 and TRBJ2-5; 7 bases match TRBD1. The CDR3 totals 11 residues. With 6 bases clipped from V and 8 bases from J, the junction kept 3 bases outside the gene matches.

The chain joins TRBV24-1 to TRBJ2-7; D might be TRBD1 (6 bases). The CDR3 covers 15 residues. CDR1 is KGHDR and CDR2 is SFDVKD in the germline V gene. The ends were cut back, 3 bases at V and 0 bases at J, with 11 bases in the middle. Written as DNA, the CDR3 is TGTGCCACCAGTGATGGCGACAGGAGCTCCTACGAGCAGTACTTC. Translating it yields CATSDGDRSSYEQYF.

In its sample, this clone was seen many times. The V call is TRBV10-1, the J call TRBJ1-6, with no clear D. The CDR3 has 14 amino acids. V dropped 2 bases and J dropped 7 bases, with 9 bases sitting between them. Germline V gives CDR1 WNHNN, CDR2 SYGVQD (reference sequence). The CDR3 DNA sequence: TGCGCCAGCAGTGAGAAAGCCGAAAATTCACCCCTCCACTTT. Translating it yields CASSEKAENSPLHF.

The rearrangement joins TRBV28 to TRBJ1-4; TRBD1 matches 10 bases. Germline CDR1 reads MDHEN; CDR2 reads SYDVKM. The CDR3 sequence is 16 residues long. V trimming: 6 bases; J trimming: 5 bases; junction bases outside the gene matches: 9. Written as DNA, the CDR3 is TGTGCCAGCAGACTGGGACAGGGGATAAAAAATGAAAAACTGTTTTTT. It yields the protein CASRLGQGIKNEKLFF.

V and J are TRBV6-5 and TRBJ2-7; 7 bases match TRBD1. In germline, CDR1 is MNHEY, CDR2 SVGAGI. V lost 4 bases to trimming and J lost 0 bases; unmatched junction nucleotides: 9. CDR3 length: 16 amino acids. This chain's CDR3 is CASSFDRVEPSYEQYF. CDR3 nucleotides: TGTGCCAGCAGTTTCGACAGGGTTGAACCCTCCTACGAGCAGTACTTC.

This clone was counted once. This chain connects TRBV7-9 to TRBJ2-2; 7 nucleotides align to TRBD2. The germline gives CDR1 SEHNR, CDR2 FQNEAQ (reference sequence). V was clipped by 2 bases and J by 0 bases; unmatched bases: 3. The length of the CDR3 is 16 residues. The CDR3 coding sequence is TGTGCCAGCAGCTTATATCTAGCGGCGAACACCGGGGAGCTGTTTTTT. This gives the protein CASSLYLAANTGELFF.

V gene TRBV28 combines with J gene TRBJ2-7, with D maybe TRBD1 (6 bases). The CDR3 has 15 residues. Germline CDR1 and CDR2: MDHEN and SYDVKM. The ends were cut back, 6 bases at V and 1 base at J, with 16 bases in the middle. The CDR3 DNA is TGTGCCAGCAGGGTGAGACAGGTTTCTTCCTACGAGCAGTACTTC. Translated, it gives CASRVRQVSSYEQYF.